This T cell receptor (beta chain) was profiled in a study of naive and memory T cell subsets. An equimolar mix of two oligonucleotides served as the beta constant-region primer for TRBC1 and TRBC2. Ligated cDNA was amplified by four rounds of PCR with nested alpha and beta constant-region primers and SP2. TCRdb redid the calling of the UMI-ligation and nested PCR reads with MiXCR, one entry per CDR3 protein. This table holds some 8,000 distinct CDR3 sequences, under 30% found once. After the first PCR, alpha and beta chain libraries were processed separately. EMRA cells were CD45RA+CD27-, and effector memory cells CD45RA-CD27-. This clonotype originated in a human donor in good health. Sequencing input: CD8+ TEMRA cells from blood. Subset: effector memory re-expressing CD45RA, CD45RA+ CD27-.

The CDR3 coding sequence is TGTGCCTGGAGTAATCCCGGGACAGGGGTCTACGAGCAGTACTTC. It is translated as CAWSNPGTGVYEQYF. The chain recombines TRBV30 with TRBJ2-7, with 10 bases aligning to TRBD1. Germline trimming cut 2 bases from V and 3 bases from J; bases unmatched to any gene: 7. The CDR3 loop spans 15 amino acids. Germline V gives CDR1 GTSNPN, CDR2 SVGIG (reference sequence).